These 18 T cell receptor beta chains were all obtained from the same sample, sequenced in a study of shared clonotypes between healthy human individuals. Sequencing was performed with immunoSEQ multiplex PCR; in TCRdb, only in-frame clones are kept and a portion is missing. The profile shows approximately 530,000 clones, roughly 95% of them singletons. What was sequenced was naive CD4+ T cells sorted from blood. Documented subset: CD45RA+ positively selected. Every receptor here comes from a woman aged 25 to 45 in good health.

This clone was found once. The rearrangement joins TRBV19 to TRBJ2-1, with 11 bases lining up with TRBD2. CDR3 length equals 18 residues. Germline-derived CDR1 and CDR2 are LNHDA and SQIVND (reference sequence). V shed 3 bases and J 7 bases; nucleotides not matched to a gene: 14. The CDR3 nucleotides read TGTGCCAGTAGTATTCCTCTAGCCCTAGCGGGAGGCCCTAATGAGCAGTTCTTC. Translation: CASSIPLALAGGPNEQFF.

The V and J genes are TRBV18 and TRBJ2-7; 11 bases match TRBD1. The J segment lost 7 bases and the V segment lost 3 bases, leaving 5 bases of the junction unmatched. The CDR3 sequence is 14 residues long. The germline CDR1 and CDR2 sequences are KGHSH and LQKENI. CDR3 nucleotides: TGTGCCAGCTCACCTGGACAGGGGGCGAGGGAGCAGTACTTC. It encodes CASSPGQGAREQYF.

This clone was observed once. The V and J genes are TRBV14 and TRBJ1-4; 10 bases are a match to TRBD1. This CDR3 is 16 amino acids long. The V gene's germline CDR1 is SGHDN and CDR2 FVKESK. V lost 0 bases to trimming and J lost 6 bases; unmatched junction nucleotides: 4. The CDR3 sequence: CASSQETGGSYEKLFF. The CDR3 region has the DNA TGTGCCAGCAGCCAAGAGACAGGGGGCAGTTATGAAAAACTGTTTTTT.

This chain connects TRBV30 to TRBJ1-2; 7 positions match TRBD1. The CDR3 extends over 14 amino acids. CDR1 and CDR2 (germline): GTSNPN, SVGIG (reference sequence). Trimming cost V 4 bases and J 4 bases; bases outside gene matches: 9. The CDR3 DNA follows: TGTGCCTGGATTGGGTGGGCAGGGGGCTATGGCTACACCTTC. Translating it yields CAWIGWAGGYGYTF.

The rearrangement uses TRBV19 and TRBJ2-7; 8 bases agree with TRBD2. The CDR3 sequence is 15 residues long. V gave up 5 bases and J gave up 6 bases; unmatched junction bases: 12. Looked up from germline, CDR1 is LNHDA and CDR2 is SQIVND (reference sequence). The CDR3 region is CASSLPGLGAFEQYF. In nucleotides, the CDR3 is TGTGCCAGTAGTCTACCGGGACTAGGGGCGTTCGAGCAGTACTTC. Combining the CDR3 with reference TRBV19 and TRBJ2-7 gives the whole variable domain DGGITQSPKYLFRKEGQNVTLSCEQNLNHDAMYWYRQDPGQGLRLIYYSQIVNDFQKGDIAEGYSVSREKKESFPLTVTSAQKNPTAFYLCASSLPGLGAFEQYFGPGTRLTVT.

V and J are TRBV19 and TRBJ1-2; 7 bases line up with TRBD1. V shed 6 bases, J shed 8 bases, and the junction held 15 bases outside the gene matches. This CDR3 has 15 residues. Germline CDR1 and CDR2: LNHDA and SQIVND (reference sequence). CDR3 in amino acids: CASSQEGQRLSGYTF. As DNA, the CDR3 is TGTGCCAGTAGCCAAGAGGGACAGAGACTGAGCGGCTACACCTTC.

The chain has TRBV11-1 and TRBJ1-1, with D perhaps TRBD1 (6 bases). This CDR3 is built from 12 residues. With 6 bases removed from V and 6 bases from J, the gap between germline ends came to 11 bases. Germline lookup yields CDR1 SGHAT and CDR2 FQDESV (reference sequence). CDR3 loop: CASSRQVPEAFF. The CDR3 nucleotides are TGTGCCAGCAGTCGACAGGTCCCTGAAGCTTTCTTT.

The chain combines TRBV27 with TRBJ2-7; TRBD2 matches 13 bases. This CDR3 contains 18 residues. V shed 6 bases and J 2 bases; nucleotides not matched to a gene: 13. CDR1 and CDR2 (germline): MNHEY, SMNVEV (reference sequence). The CDR3: CASSPESTSGRPPYEQYF. In DNA form, the CDR3 reads TGTGCCAGCAGCCCAGAATCGACTAGCGGGAGGCCACCCTACGAGCAGTACTTC.

The rearrangement links TRBV18 to TRBJ1-2, with 11 positions matching TRBD1. The junction had 7 bases not matched to a gene; V was cut back by 3 bases and J by 7 bases. The CDR3 consists of 15 residues. Looked up from germline, CDR1 is KGHSH and CDR2 is LQKENI. CDR3 sequence: CASSPGTGGEGGYTF. In DNA, the CDR3 is TGTGCCAGCTCACCCGGGACAGGGGGTGAAGGTGGCTACACCTTC.

The chain is built from TRBV28 and TRBJ2-7; 9 positions match TRBD1. This CDR3 has 14 residues. Trimming at V came to 6 bases and at J to 3 bases, leaving 6 bases not matched to a gene. Germline lookup yields CDR1 MDHEN and CDR2 SYDVKM. CDR3 sequence reads: CASRDRGSLYEQYF. The CDR3 bases are TGTGCCAGCAGGGACAGGGGATCACTCTACGAGCAGTACTTC.

This chain uses TRBV18 with TRBJ2-7; no firm D call. Germline V lookup: CDR1 KGHSH, CDR2 LQKENI. This CDR3 spans 16 amino acids. The V and J ends lost 5 bases and 0 bases respectively, with 17 bases between them. In DNA, the CDR3 is TGTGCCAGCTCAAAAGTCTCTATGAGGTCCTCCTACGAGCAGTACTTC. This gives the protein CASSKVSMRSSYEQYF.

For the CDR3, the DNA is TGTGCCAGCAGCCAGGACACGAGCTCCTACAATGAGCAGTTCTTC. It codes for CASSQDTSSYNEQFF. The chain employs TRBV5-4 and TRBJ2-1; D possibly corresponds to TRBD1 (5 bases). This CDR3 contains 15 residues. Trimming shortened V by 4 bases and J by 0 bases, and 11 bases separated the two germline ends. Germline V gene data show CDR1 as SGHNT and CDR2 as YYREEE (reference sequence). The full variable domain, its missing parts supplied by reference TRBV5-4 and TRBJ2-1, is ETGVTQSPTHLIKTRGQQVTLRCSSQSGHNTVSWYQQALGQGPQFIFQYYREEENGRGNFPPRFSGLQFPNYSSELNVNALELDDSALYLCASSQDTSSYNEQFFGPGTRLTVL.

This clone came up once. The chain recombines TRBV6-6 with TRBJ2-3, with D tentatively TRBD2 (5 bases). The CDR3 length is 15 residues. In germline, CDR1 is MNHNY, CDR2 SVGAGI (reference sequence). The ends were cut back, 2 bases at V and 1 base at J, with 10 bases in the middle. Here the CDR3 DNA reads TGTGCCAGCAGTTACGGAGGAGGCGGCACAGATACGCAGTATTTT. Translating gives CASSYGGGGTDTQYF.

This chain uses TRBV28 with TRBJ2-7, with unresolved D. Germline CDR1 MDHEN, CDR2 SYDVKM. The CDR3 spans 16 residues. V was clipped by 1 base and J by 3 bases, with 16 bases between them. CDR3 loop: CASSLSLQPGFYEQYF. The CDR3, as DNA: TGTGCCAGCAGTTTATCCCTCCAGCCCGGGTTCTACGAGCAGTACTTC.

The chain links TRBV5-4 to TRBJ2-7; D not certain. Germline loops: CDR1 SGHNT, CDR2 YYREEE (reference sequence). The V gene lost 1 base and the J gene lost 7 bases, with 21 bases spanning the gap. The CDR3 is 16 amino acids. CDR3 DNA sequence: TGTGCCAGCAGCTTGCGCGAGCAATGGGCTCTAGGGGAGCAGTACTTC. This codes for CASSLREQWALGEQYF.

The V and J genes are TRBV27 and TRBJ2-5, with a weak D call TRBD2 (5 bases). V shed 3 bases and J shed 1 base, with 9 bases lying between them. Per the germline V gene, CDR1 is MNHEY and CDR2 is SMNVEV (reference sequence). The CDR3 length is 14 residues. The CDR3 region has the DNA TGTGCCAGCAGTTTGCGGGTTCCCCAAGAGACCCAGTACTTC. This translates into CASSLRVPQETQYF.

In this sample, this clone turned up once. V is TRBV19 and J is TRBJ1-5, with D unclear. Between the trimmed V and J ends, which lost 5 bases and 6 bases, there was a span of 14 bases. Germline V lookup: CDR1 LNHDA, CDR2 SQIVND (reference sequence). The CDR3 extends over 14 amino acids. DNA of the CDR3: TGTGCCAGTAGTTCATTGGGGTTGAGTCAGCCCCAGCATTTT. Its protein product is CASSSLGLSQPQHF. Together with reference TRBV19 and TRBJ1-5, the CDR3 gives the full variable domain: DGGITQSPKYLFRKEGQNVTLSCEQNLNHDAMYWYRQDPGQGLRLIYYSQIVNDFQKGDIAEGYSVSREKKESFPLTVTSAQKNPTAFYLCASSSLGLSQPQHFGDGTRLSIL.

This sequence joins TRBV19 and TRBJ2-3; 7 bases align to TRBD2. The CDR3 totals 16 residues. In germline, CDR1 is LNHDA, CDR2 SQIVND (reference sequence). Trimming cost V 5 bases and J 4 bases; bases outside gene matches: 12. CDR3 in amino acids: CASSLRAAGASDTQYF. CDR3 in DNA: TGTGCCAGTAGTTTAAGAGCGGCGGGAGCGTCAGATACGCAGTATTTT.